Below, one T cell receptor beta chain is given with its context. Its antigen remains unknown. This specimen comes from a study of radiation and T cells in renal cell carcinoma. At the level of the study: Nephrectomy followed 15 Gy stereotactic body radiation by 4 weeks.

Measured with immunoSEQ multiplex PCR; TCRdb has only the in-frame clones, and not every one. The table lists about 49,000 clones, roughly 83% of them singletons. Study-wide results and caveats: No pretreatment tumor biopsies were available for baseline clonotypes. Top tumor clonotypes rose in blood 2 weeks post-radiation, then contracted.

Indicated time point: baseline pretreatment blood. Treatment in this sample: 15 Gy SBRT to primary tumor, nephrectomy 4 weeks later. This CDR3 has 15 residues. The V gene lost 5 bases and the J gene lost 2 bases, with 14 bases spanning the gap. Looked up from germline, CDR1 is MNHEY and CDR2 is SVGAGI. The sequencing used blood, collected from a patient whose treatment included radiotherapy and nephrectomy. The V gene is TRBV6-5, the J gene TRBJ2-3; the D call may be TRBD1 or TRBD2 (5 bases each). The TCR sequence derives from a woman aged 65 to 85 with renal cell carcinoma. CDR3 residues: CASSVVGGFTDTQYF. CDR3 nucleotide sequence: TGTGCCAGCAGTGTAGTTGGGGGTTTCACAGATACGCAGTATTTT.